The clone carrying this TCR beta chain was observed once. Its antigen remains unidentified. The data are from a study of T-cell memory formation after mild COVID-19. About the research overall: Largely, TCR clusters stayed within a single donor.

Germline CDR1 DFQATT, CDR2 SNEGSKA (reference sequence). V shed 3 bases and J shed 5 bases, with 16 bases lying between them. The CDR3 consists of 14 residues. TCRdb re-called the 5' RACE reads with MiXCR, one entry per CDR3 protein. The table includes a few hundred thousand distinct CDR3 sequences, around 27% detected once. Findings and caveats of the study: Pre-infection memory harbored some responding clones, suggesting cross-reactive memory joined. Contracting CD4+ clones were located mainly in CM and EM, and CD8+ clones in EMRA. Among clones contracting day 15 to 85, CD4/CD8 was balanced, whereas later expanders leaned CD4+.

This TCR came from an adult woman who had mild COVID-19 (a few samples of this study predate the infection). Cell type and time point are not known. The sequenced sample consisted of PBMCs or a T cell subset sorted from them (not recorded which). This chain links TRBV20-1 with TRBJ2-5; maybe TRBD2 (5 bases). Here the CDR3 reads CSARRTGLAETQYF. CDR3 nucleotide sequence: TGCAGTGCTAGGAGGACTGGCCTCGCCGAGACCCAGTACTTC.